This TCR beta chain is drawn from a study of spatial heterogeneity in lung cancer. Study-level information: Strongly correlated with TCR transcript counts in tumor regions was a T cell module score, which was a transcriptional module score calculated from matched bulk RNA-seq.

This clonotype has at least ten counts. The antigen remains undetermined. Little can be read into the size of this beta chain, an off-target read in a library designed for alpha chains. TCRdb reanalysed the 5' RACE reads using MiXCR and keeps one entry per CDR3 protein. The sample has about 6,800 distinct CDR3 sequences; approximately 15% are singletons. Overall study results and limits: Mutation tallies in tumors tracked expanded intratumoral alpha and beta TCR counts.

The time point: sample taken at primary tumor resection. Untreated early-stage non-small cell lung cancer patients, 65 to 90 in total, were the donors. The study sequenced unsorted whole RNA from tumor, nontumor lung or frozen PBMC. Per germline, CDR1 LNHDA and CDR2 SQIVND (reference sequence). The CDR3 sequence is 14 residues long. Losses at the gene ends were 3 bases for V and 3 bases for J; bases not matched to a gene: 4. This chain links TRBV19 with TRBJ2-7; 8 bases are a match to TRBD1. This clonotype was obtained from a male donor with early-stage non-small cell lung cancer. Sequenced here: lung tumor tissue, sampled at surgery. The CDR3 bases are TGTGCCAGTAGTATCGCCGGACAGGGCTACGAGCAGTACTTC. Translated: CASSIAGQGYEQYF.